The 24 T cell receptor beta chains below all came from one sample that was sequenced in a study of blood T cell repertoires in COVID-19. Clones were read by immunoSEQ multiplex PCR, and TCRdb kept only the in-frame ones, dropping some. The sample carries about 190,000 clones, over 75% recorded once. The sample consisted of peripheral blood. The receptors stem from a woman aged 45 to 65 with acute or convalescent COVID-19.

The chain links TRBV7-2 to TRBJ2-7; 7 nucleotides align to TRBD1. There are 17 residues in the CDR3. Trimming removed 5 bases from V and 4 bases from J; junction bases left unmatched: 17. Germline values: CDR1 SGHTA, CDR2 FQGNSA. The CDR3, as DNA: TGTGCCAGCAGCCCTAACCGAGGGGGCGCGTTTCCTTACGAGCAGTACTTC. Residues: CASSPNRGGAFPYEQYF.

V is TRBV21-1 and J is TRBJ2-7; TRBD2, as called in the table, went unchecked against the DNA. TRBV21-1 is a pseudogene segment. CDR3 length: 16 residues. This chain's CDR3 is CASGSPRLAGGHEQYF. The CDR3 DNA sequence: TGTGCCAGCGGATCCCCCAGGCTAGCGGGGGGACACGAGCAGTACTTC.

This clone was found once. The genes are TRBV28 and TRBJ2-7; D unresolved. The V end was cut by 6 bases, the J end by 1 base, with 7 bases between. There are 12 residues in the CDR3. Germline V gene lookup returns CDR1 MDHEN and CDR2 SYDVKM. CDR3 coding DNA: TGTGCCAGCAGCCTCCAGTCCTACGAGCAGTACTTC. Protein product: CASSLQSYEQYF.

This chain connects TRBV29-1 to TRBJ1-5; D unclear. Germline loops: CDR1 SQVTM, CDR2 ANQGSEA. Trimming cost V 5 bases and J 2 bases, with 13 bases left between them. The CDR3 length is 14 residues. The CDR3: CSVLEGGGNQPQHF. The CDR3 DNA sequence: TGCAGCGTTTTAGAGGGTGGGGGCAATCAGCCCCAGCATTTT.

The chain carries TRBV6-5 and TRBJ1-5; a possible D gene is TRBD1 (5 bases). The CDR3 sequence is 14 residues long. Germline CDR1 and CDR2: MNHEY and SVGAGI. Trimming shortened V by 6 bases and J by 3 bases, and 12 bases separated the two germline ends. CDR3 bases: TGTGCCAGCAGCGTCAGGGAAGCCAATCAGCCCCAGCATTTT. Translation gives CASSVREANQPQHF.

The chain has TRBV6-2 or TRBV6-3 and TRBJ1-2; 9 bases line up with TRBD1. V was pared by 0 bases and J by 6 bases, with 8 bases of the junction left unmatched. The CDR3 spans 16 residues. Germline-derived CDR1 and CDR2 are MNHEY and SVGEGT. The CDR3 region is CASSYSGVGDRDGYTF. The DNA of the CDR3 is TGTGCCAGCAGTTACTCCGGCGTGGGGGACAGGGATGGCTACACCTTC.

The chain employs TRBV11-2 and TRBJ2-7; 8 bases fit TRBD1. The V and J ends lost 2 bases and 10 bases, in that order; junction bases with no gene match: 19. In germline, CDR1 is SGHAT, CDR2 FQNNGV. The CDR3 consists of 17 residues. The CDR3 sequence is CASSLLAFGTGGPGQYF. Written as DNA, the CDR3 is TGTGCCAGCAGCTTATTGGCGTTTGGAACAGGGGGTCCCGGACAGTACTTC.

The V call is TRBV6-2 or TRBV6-3, the J call TRBJ1-1, with a weak D call TRBD1 (5 bases). Per the germline V gene, CDR1 is MNHEY and CDR2 is SVGEGT. Trimming took off 6 bases at V and 9 bases at J, with 17 bases between the two ends. This CDR3 spans 13 amino acids. In nucleotides, the CDR3 is TGTGCCAGCAGCCTCGGGACTCAAGTTAAAGCTTTCTTT. This sequence encodes CASSLGTQVKAFF.

This clone was found a few times. The chain combines TRBV6-6 with TRBJ1-6; 7 bases match TRBD1. The germline CDR1 and CDR2 sequences are MNHNY and SVGAGI (reference sequence). Trimming at V came to 7 bases and at J to 11 bases, leaving 11 bases not matched to a gene. The CDR3 length is 14 residues. The CDR3 DNA sequence: TGTGCCAGCACCCTCGTCTGGACAGGACCACCCCTCCACTTT. It yields the protein CASTLVWTGPPLHF.

The rearrangement uses TRBV5-1 and TRBJ2-7; 10 nucleotides agree with TRBD1. CDR3 length: 13 residues. J gave up 6 bases and V 0 bases, and 0 bases lay outside the gene matches. Germline CDR1 and CDR2: SGHRS and YFSETQ. CDR3 sequence: CASSLGDRGEQYF. In DNA, the CDR3 is TGCGCCAGCAGCTTGGGGGACAGGGGCGAGCAGTACTTC.

This chain links TRBV18 with TRBJ1-1; TRBD1 might be the D (5 bases). This CDR3 is built from 14 residues. Germline values: CDR1 KGHSH, CDR2 LQKENI. Deletions cut 2 bases from V and 2 bases from J, with 9 bases between. CDR3 DNA sequence: TGTGCCAGCTCACCAAGGCAGGGAAACACTGAAGCTTTCTTT. This sequence encodes CASSPRQGNTEAFF. The full variable domain, with the rest looked up from reference TRBV18 and TRBJ1-1, is NAGVMQNPRHLVRRRGQEARLRCSPMKGHSHVYWYRQLPEEGLKFMVYLQKENIIDESGMPKERFSAEFPKEGPSILRIQQVVRGDSAAYFCASSPRQGNTEAFFGQGTRLTVV.

Only a few counts were recorded for this clone. The chain links TRBV24-1 to TRBJ1-3; D is possibly TRBD1 (5 bases). The CDR3 totals 13 residues. The germline gives CDR1 KGHDR, CDR2 SFDVKD. Deletions cut 9 bases from V and 8 bases from J, with 16 bases between. This chain's CDR3 is CATDPAKGDTIYF. CDR3 DNA sequence: TGTGCCACCGACCCTGCGAAAGGGGACACCATATATTTT.

The rearrangement uses TRBV7-2 and TRBJ2-1; no firm D call. The CDR3 contains 11 residues. Germline V CDR1 and CDR2: SGHTA, FQGNSA. The V end lost 5 bases, the J end lost 14 bases, and 13 bases lay between the germline ends. CDR3 sequence reads: CASSLTRVEFF. CDR3 coding DNA: TGTGCCAGCAGCCTAACCCGGGTAGAGTTCTTC.

V and J are TRBV6-5 and TRBJ1-5; possible D gene TRBD1, 6 bases. CDR3 length: 13 residues. The germline CDR1 and CDR2 sequences are MNHEY and SVGAGI. The V end was cut by 10 bases, the J end by 4 bases, with 14 bases between. DNA for the CDR3: TGTGCCATCGAGGACAGACTTAATCAGCCCCAGCATTTT. Translation gives CAIEDRLNQPQHF.

The rearrangement joins TRBV5-1 to TRBJ2-7; a possible D gene is TRBD1 (5 bases). There are 13 residues in the CDR3. V lost 7 bases to trimming and J lost 2 bases, with 13 bases between them. Germline V CDR1 and CDR2: SGHRS, YFSETQ. The CDR3 nucleotides read TGCGCCAGCGCCGACAGCTTTACCTACGAGCAGTACTTC. Translation gives CASADSFTYEQYF.

This chain uses TRBV19 with TRBJ2-1, with a weak D call TRBD1 (5 bases). This CDR3 is 15 amino acids long. V was cut by 6 bases and J by 0 bases, with 12 bases left in between. In germline, CDR1 is LNHDA, CDR2 SQIVND (reference sequence). CDR3 sequence (DNA): TGTGCCAGTAGCTCCAGGGAAAGCTCCTACAATGAGCAGTTCTTC. It translates to CASSSRESSYNEQFF.

The V and J genes are TRBV24-1 and TRBJ1-5; 9 nucleotides line up with TRBD1. V shed 2 bases, J shed 2 bases, and the junction held 6 bases outside the gene matches. Per the germline V gene, CDR1 is KGHDR and CDR2 is SFDVKD. The CDR3 loop spans 17 amino acids. This CDR3 reads CATSDSRGTGRNQPQHF. The CDR3 bases are TGTGCCACCAGTGATTCTCGGGGGACAGGGCGCAATCAGCCCCAGCATTTT.

This clone has at least ten counts. The CDR3 DNA reads TGTGCCAGCTCACCCCTCTACCTCAACGAGCAGTACTTC. It encodes CASSPLYLNEQYF. The V call is TRBV18, the J call TRBJ2-7; D is undetermined. V was trimmed by 3 bases and J by 5 bases, leaving 11 bases between them. The CDR3 has 13 amino acids. Germline loops: CDR1 KGHSH, CDR2 LQKENI.

The chain combines TRBV4-3 with TRBJ2-7; D perhaps matches TRBD2 (5 bases). The CDR3 contains 16 residues. Trimming removed 0 bases from V and 2 bases from J, with 14 bases in between. CDR1 and CDR2 (germline): LGHNA, YSLEER. This CDR3 reads CASSQDTSSTPYEQYF. The CDR3 nucleotides are TGCGCCAGCAGCCAAGATACTAGTTCCACCCCCTACGAGCAGTACTTC.

Only one count was recorded for this clone. The chain couples TRBV4-3 to TRBJ2-3; 8 bases match TRBD2. Germline V gene data show CDR1 as LGHNA and CDR2 as YSLEER. V dropped 0 bases and J dropped 7; count of bases not matched to a gene: 9. The CDR3 runs 16 residues. The CDR3 sequence is CASSQDPPGGVHTQYF. As DNA, the CDR3 is TGCGCCAGCAGCCAAGATCCCCCGGGAGGGGTCCATACGCAGTATTTT.

This rearrangement joins TRBV10-3 to TRBJ2-1; TRBD1 agrees at 7 bases. CDR1 is ENHRY and CDR2 is SYGVKD in the germline V gene. The CDR3 consists of 11 residues. V was clipped by 7 bases and J by 7 bases; unmatched bases: 1. In DNA form, the CDR3 reads TGTGCCATCAAGGGGGCAAATGAGCAGTTCTTC. It codes for CAIKGANEQFF.

The genes are TRBV3-1 (or the pseudogene TRBV3-2) and TRBJ2-7; D may be TRBD2 (5 bases). The CDR3 has 16 amino acids. V lost 3 bases to trimming and J lost 3 bases, with 18 bases between them. The V gene's germline CDR1 is LGHDT and CDR2 YNNKEL (reference sequence). The CDR3, as DNA: TGTGCCAGCAGCCACCCCCGGGGTGGCGGCTTCTACGAGCAGTACTTC. As protein: CASSHPRGGGFYEQYF.

The V call is TRBV27, the J call TRBJ2-6; the match to TRBD1 covers 8 bases. The V and J ends lost 3 bases and 2 bases, in that order; junction bases with no gene match: 6. The V gene's germline CDR1 is MNHEY and CDR2 SMNVEV (reference sequence). The CDR3 totals 17 residues. CDR3 protein: CASSLDRVTPGANVLTF. DNA for the CDR3: TGTGCCAGCAGTTTGGACAGGGTGACACCTGGGGCCAACGTCCTGACTTTC.

The genes are TRBV19 and TRBJ2-3; D unresolved. V was pared by 5 bases and J by 2 bases, with 8 bases between. CDR1 is LNHDA and CDR2 is SQIVND in the germline V gene (reference sequence). This CDR3 region has 13 residues. The CDR3 coding sequence is TGTGCCAGTAGTTCGACATTCACAGATACGCAGTATTTT. It yields the protein CASSSTFTDTQYF.